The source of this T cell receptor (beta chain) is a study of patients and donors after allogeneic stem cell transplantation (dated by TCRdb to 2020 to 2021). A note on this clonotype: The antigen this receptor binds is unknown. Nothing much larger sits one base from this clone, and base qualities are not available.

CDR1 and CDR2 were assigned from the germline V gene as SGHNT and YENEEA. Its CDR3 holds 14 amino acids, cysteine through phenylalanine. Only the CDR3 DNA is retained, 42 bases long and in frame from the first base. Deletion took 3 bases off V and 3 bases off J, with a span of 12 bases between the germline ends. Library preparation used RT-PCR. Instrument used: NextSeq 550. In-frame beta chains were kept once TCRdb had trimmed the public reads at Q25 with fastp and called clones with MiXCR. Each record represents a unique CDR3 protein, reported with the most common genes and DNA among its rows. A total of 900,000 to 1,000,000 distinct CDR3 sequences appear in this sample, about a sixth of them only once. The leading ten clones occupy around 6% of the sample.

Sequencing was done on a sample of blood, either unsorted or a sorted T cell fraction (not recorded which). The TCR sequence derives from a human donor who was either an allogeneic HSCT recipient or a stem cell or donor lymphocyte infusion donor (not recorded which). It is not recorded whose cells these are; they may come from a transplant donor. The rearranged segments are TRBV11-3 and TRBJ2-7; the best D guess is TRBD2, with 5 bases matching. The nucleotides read TGTGCCAGCAGCTTCACGGGGATCGGCTACGAGCAGTACTTC. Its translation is CASSFTGIGYEQYF.